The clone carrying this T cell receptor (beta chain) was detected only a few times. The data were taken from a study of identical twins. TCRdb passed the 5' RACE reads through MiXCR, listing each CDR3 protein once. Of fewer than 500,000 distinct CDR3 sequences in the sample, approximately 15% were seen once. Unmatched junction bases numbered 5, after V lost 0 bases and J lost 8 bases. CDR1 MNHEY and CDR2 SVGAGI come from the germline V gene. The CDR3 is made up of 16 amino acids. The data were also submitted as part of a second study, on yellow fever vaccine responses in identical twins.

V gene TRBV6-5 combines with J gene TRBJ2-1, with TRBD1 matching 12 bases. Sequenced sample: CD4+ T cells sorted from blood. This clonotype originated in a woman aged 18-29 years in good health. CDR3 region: CASSYSMGQGAYEQFF. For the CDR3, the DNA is TGTGCCAGCAGTTACTCGATGGGACAGGGGGCTTATGAGCAGTTCTTC.